The 10 T cell receptor beta chains below were found in one sample sequenced in a study of CD8 T cells in Susac syndrome. RNA totalling about 0.5 to 1 ug underwent reverse transcription with random hexamers. Each CDR3 protein is one row after TCRdb ran MiXCR on the immunoSEQ multiplex PCR reads. The profile shows 85,000 to 120,000 distinct CDR3 sequences, roughly 94% of them singletons. What was sequenced was CD8+ T cells from PBMCs. These receptors were taken from a human donor with Susac syndrome.

The chain carries TRBV29-1 and TRBJ2-1; TRBD1 matches at 7 bases. Germline CDR1 and CDR2: SQVTM and ANQGSEA. After removal of 7 bases from V and 8 bases from J, the junction contained 17 bases not matched to a gene. The CDR3 extends over 15 amino acids. The CDR3 spells CSALHPQGPGDEQFF. In DNA form, the CDR3 reads TGCAGCGCCCTTCACCCACAGGGGCCCGGGGATGAGCAGTTCTTC.

This clonotype was seen a few times. The V gene is TRBV12-3 or TRBV12-4, the J gene TRBJ1-1, with D tentatively TRBD1 (5 bases). Trimming took 8 bases from V and 1 from J, leaving 8 bases between them. This CDR3 contains 12 residues. CDR3: CASRDGNTEAFF. The CDR3 nucleotides are TGTGCCAGCCGGGACGGGAACACTGAAGCTTTCTTT.

V usage is TRBV4-3 and J usage is TRBJ1-3; weak D call: TRBD1 (6 bases). CDR1 LGHNA and CDR2 YSLEER come from the germline V gene. The CDR3 is made up of 16 amino acids. The V end was cut by 1 base, the J end by 0 bases, with 10 bases between. CDR3 sequence (DNA): TGCGCCAGCAGCCAAGGAGGCAGGGGCTCTGGAAACACCATATATTTT. Its translation: CASSQGGRGSGNTIYF.

V is TRBV29-1 and J is TRBJ2-7; 7 nucleotides agree with TRBD1. The CDR3 runs to 14 residues. The V segment lost 0 bases and the J segment 3 bases; nucleotides outside the gene matches: 5. Germline CDR1 SQVTM, CDR2 ANQGSEA. In DNA, the CDR3 is TGCAGCGTTGAAGATCCGGGACAGCGCTACGAGCAGTACTTC. This sequence encodes CSVEDPGQRYEQYF.

The rearrangement links TRBV13 to TRBJ2-7; D perhaps matches TRBD2 (5 bases). Between the trimmed V and J ends, which lost 3 bases and 2 bases, there was a span of 11 bases. Germline-derived CDR1 and CDR2 are PRHDT and FYEKMQ (reference sequence). The CDR3 is 14 residues long. The chain's CDR3 is CASSLGVRPYEQYF. The CDR3 region has the DNA TGTGCCAGCAGCTTGGGAGTCCGACCCTACGAGCAGTACTTC.

This clonotype was seen a single time. V usage is TRBV9 and J usage is TRBJ2-3, with 8 positions matching TRBD2. Germline CDR1 is SGDLS and CDR2 is YYNGEE. This CDR3 is 17 amino acids long. J lost 0 bases, V lost 3 bases, and 9 bases had no gene match. The CDR3 is CASSEPLERGSTDTQYF. CDR3 bases: TGTGCCAGCAGCGAGCCTTTGGAGCGGGGGAGCACAGATACGCAGTATTTT.

The chain uses TRBV13 and TRBJ2-1, with 9 bases matching TRBD2. CDR3 length: 14 amino acids. The germline CDR1 and CDR2 sequences are PRHDT and FYEKMQ (reference sequence). Unmatched junction bases numbered 7, after V lost 5 bases and J lost 8 bases. The CDR3 loop reads CASSLGTSFDEQFF. The CDR3 DNA is TGTGCCAGCAGCCTGGGGACTAGCTTCGATGAGCAGTTCTTC.

This rearrangement joins TRBV29-1 to TRBJ2-1; 8 nucleotides agree with TRBD1. The germline V gene encodes CDR1 SQVTM and CDR2 ANQGSEA. Trimming cost V 6 bases and J 7 bases; bases outside gene matches: 5. The CDR3 has 12 amino acids. CDR3 bases: TGCAGCGTCGCCACAGGGGGAAATGAGCAGTTCTTC. Translating it yields CSVATGGNEQFF.

The J gene is TRBJ1-1, the V gene TRBV7-9; possible D gene TRBD1, 5 bases. There are 16 residues in the CDR3. Germline assignment: CDR1 SEHNR and CDR2 FQNEAQ (reference sequence). Between the trimmed V and J ends, which lost 1 base and 2 bases, there was a span of 14 bases. Here the CDR3 reads CASSLVFQGANTEAFF. Written as DNA, the CDR3 is TGTGCCAGCAGCTTAGTGTTCCAGGGTGCCAACACTGAAGCTTTCTTT.

Only one count was recorded for this clonotype. The chain links TRBV6-2 or TRBV6-3 to TRBJ2-1; perhaps TRBD2 as D (7 bases). The ends were cut back, 7 bases at V and 8 bases at J, with 15 bases in the middle. CDR1 and CDR2 from the germline V gene are MNHEY and SVGEGT. The CDR3 runs to 13 residues. CDR3 DNA sequence: TGTGCCAGCACCTACGGAGGGGGGGATGAGCAGTTCTTC. Amino acid sequence: CASTYGGGDEQFF.